This is a list of T cell receptor beta chains from one sample in a study of blood T cell repertoires in COVID-19. Here immunoSEQ multiplex PCR was the method, and the copy in TCRdb shows in-frame clones only, minus some. The sample includes fewer than 350,000 clones, around 86% of them seen just once. The sample was peripheral blood. These receptors all stem from a woman aged 25 to 45 who had recovered from COVID-19. Both conserved end residues are part of each CDR3. The order of the fields is D gene, clone size, V gene, J gene, CDR3 protein. The D gene is left open where the match is weak. Size tells how often a clone was seen (once, few, many) or the class of an expanded clone, and some rows leave it out.

TRBD2	.	TRBV7-6	TRBJ2-2	CASSYSKTSGTGELFF
TRBD1	once	TRBV29-1	TRBJ1-1	CSVAPRGDRGGTEAFF
.	.	TRBV9	TRBJ1-5	CASSVAPGLGQPQHF
.	.	TRBV27	TRBJ2-3	CASSFLGATDTQYF
.	.	TRBV6-5	TRBJ1-6	CASRKGNSPLHF
TRBD1	once	TRBV25-1	TRBJ2-7	CASSEFQGAEEQYF
.	.	TRBV12-3/TRBV12-4	TRBJ2-1	CASSFSTINEQFF
TRBD1	.	TRBV7-6	TRBJ2-3	CASSTTSGQSYTQYF
.	.	TRBV30	TRBJ1-1	CASAEQMSPEAFF
.	.	TRBV4-3	TRBJ2-7	CASSQEGRGKQYF
.	.	TRBV2	TRBJ2-5	CASTTTEETQYF
.	.	TRBV28	TRBJ1-3	CASSFRGSSGNTIYF
.	.	TRBV11-2	TRBJ2-5	CASSLRAGEQETQYF
.	.	TRBV27	TRBJ2-3	CASSFLSGSFTTGTDTQYF
TRBD1	.	TRBV5-1	TRBJ1-4	CASSITGGTGEKLFF
.	.	TRBV5-6	TRBJ2-1	CASSLRFMTSESYNEQFF
.	.	TRBV4-1	TRBJ2-7	CASSQVRISGTPPYEQYF
.	once	TRBV4-3	TRBJ2-7	CASSAEQGYEQYF
TRBD2	.	TRBV13	TRBJ2-1	CASSSGTSGTNEQFF
TRBD1	.	TRBV28	TRBJ1-2	CASSSRQGPFNYGYTF
.	.	TRBV12-3/TRBV12-4	TRBJ1-4	CASSEHENEKLFF
TRBD1	.	TRBV27	TRBJ1-5	CASSLQGENQPQHF
TRBD1	.	TRBV5-1	TRBJ2-4	CASSLLQGDLAKNIQYF
TRBD1	.	TRBV7-6	TRBJ2-7	CASSPRDRSSYEQYF
.	.	TRBV24-1	TRBJ2-2	CATSGRGATGELFF
.	few	TRBV6-4	TRBJ1-1	CASSDREGVAFF